This T cell receptor (beta chain) is from a study of regulatory T cells in long-lasting Graves disease. Assembly of TCR beta libraries relied on iRepertoire HTBI primers together with Arm-PCR of CDR3 regions. TCRdb re-called the multiplex PCR reads through MiXCR, storing one row per CDR3 protein. This table has around 250,000 distinct CDR3 sequences, 20% to 25% appearing once. Study results and caveats: Persistent patients shared more public clonotypes (fewer than 3,000) than newly diagnosed patients (roughly 960). Exclusively peripheral blood, rather than thyroid tissue, was studied.

As to this clonotype: Its cognate antigen is unknown. This may come from a read error, since a much larger clone is one base off.

As to time point: newly diagnosed GD, antithyroid drugs for less than 3 months. The authors made the TCR library using RNA they extracted from PBMCs. This receptor was identified in a female donor with Graves disease. Sample: peripheral blood mononuclear cells (PBMCs), taken at new diagnosis, from a patient treated with antithyroid drugs.

CDR3 nucleotides: TGTGCCATCAGTCCAGACAGCCTGTTGAACACTGAAGCTTTCTTT. Protein sequence: CAISPDSLLNTEAFF. The chain is built from TRBV6-2 or TRBV6-3 and TRBJ1-1; tentative D call: TRBD1 (5 bases). CDR3 length: 15 residues. The germline V gene encodes CDR1 MNHEY and CDR2 SVGEGT.